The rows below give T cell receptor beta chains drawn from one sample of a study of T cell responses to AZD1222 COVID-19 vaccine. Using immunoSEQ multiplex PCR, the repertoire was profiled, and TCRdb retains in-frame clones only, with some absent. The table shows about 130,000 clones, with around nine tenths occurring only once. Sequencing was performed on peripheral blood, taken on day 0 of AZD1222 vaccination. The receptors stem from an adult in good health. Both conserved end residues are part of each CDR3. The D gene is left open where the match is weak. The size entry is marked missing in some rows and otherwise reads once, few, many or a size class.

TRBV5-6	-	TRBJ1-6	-	CASSTSGGGSPLHF	TGTGCCAGCAGCACATCTGGGGGAGGTTCACCCCTCCACTTT
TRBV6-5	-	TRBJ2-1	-	CASSYRGLHYNEQFF	TGTGCCAGCAGTTACAGGGGACTCCACTACAATGAGCAGTTCTTC
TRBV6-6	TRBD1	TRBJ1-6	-	CASTRGGVRYNSPLHF	TGTGCCAGCACCCGAGGGGGCGTACGGTATAATTCACCCCTCCACTTT
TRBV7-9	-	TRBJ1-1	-	CASSLFGRDTEAFF	TGTGCCAGCAGCTTATTCGGACGGGACACTGAAGCTTTCTTT
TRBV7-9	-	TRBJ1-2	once	CASSPQQGAGYTF	TGTGCCAGCAGCCCCCAACAGGGCGCTGGCTACACCTTC
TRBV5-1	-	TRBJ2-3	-	CASSLGRGTDTQYF	TGCGCCAGCAGCTTGGGGCGGGGCACAGATACGCAGTATTTT
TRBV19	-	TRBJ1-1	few	CASSPRTAPPEAFF	TGTGCCAGTAGTCCTCGAACAGCCCCCCCTGAAGCTTTCTTT
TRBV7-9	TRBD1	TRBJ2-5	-	CASSLGTGTGETQYF	TGTGCCAGCAGCTTGGGGACAGGGACGGGGGAGACCCAGTACTTC
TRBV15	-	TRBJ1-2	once	CATSRDRFSYYTF	TGTGCCACCAGCAGAGACCGATTCTCATACTACACCTTC
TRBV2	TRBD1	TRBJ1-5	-	CASRRTGGSNQPQHF	TGTGCCAGCAGACGGACAGGGGGTAGCAATCAGCCCCAGCATTTT
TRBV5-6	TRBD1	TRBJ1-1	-	CASSSGQIEAFF	TGTGCCAGCAGCTCGGGACAGATTGAAGCTTTCTTT
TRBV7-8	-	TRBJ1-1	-	CASSLVGQGFLFGTEAFF	TGTGCCAGCAGCTTAGTGGGGCAGGGTTTTTTATTTGGCACTGAAGCTTTCTTT
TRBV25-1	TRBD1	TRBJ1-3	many	CASSELGGRANTIYF	TGTGCCAGCAGTGAACTAGGGGGCAGGGCAAACACCATATATTTT
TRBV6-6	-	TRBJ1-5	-	CASSYSEEMGQPQHF	TGTGCCAGCAGTTACTCGGAAGAGATGGGACAGCCCCAGCATTTT
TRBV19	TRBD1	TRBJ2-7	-	CASSILRDRGNEQYF	TGTGCCAGTAGTATCCTCCGGGACAGGGGTAACGAGCAGTACTTC
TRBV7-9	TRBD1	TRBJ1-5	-	CASSSSQGARGQPQHF	TGTGCCAGCAGCTCATCACAGGGGGCGCGGGGTCAGCCCCAGCATTTT
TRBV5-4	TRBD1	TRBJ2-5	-	CASSERDRGQETQYF	TGTGCCAGCAGCGAGCGGGACAGGGGGCAAGAGACCCAGTACTTC
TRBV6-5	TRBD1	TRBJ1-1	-	CASDRDRVRTEAFF	TGTGCCAGTGACCGGGACAGGGTGAGGACTGAAGCTTTCTTT
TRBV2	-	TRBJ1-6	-	CASSDSLGAGDPPLHF	TGTGCCAGCAGTGATAGTCTCGGGGCGGGAGATCCACCCCTCCACTTT
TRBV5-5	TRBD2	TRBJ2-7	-	CASSWVAGDYEQYF	TGTGCCAGCAGCTGGGTAGCGGGGGACTACGAGCAGTACTTC
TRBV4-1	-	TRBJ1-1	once	CASSQDPEFGAFF	TGCGCCAGCAGCCAAGATCCAGAGTTCGGAGCTTTCTTT
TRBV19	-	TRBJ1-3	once	CASSIDSGNTIYF	TGTGCCAGTAGTATTGATTCTGGAAACACCATATATTTT
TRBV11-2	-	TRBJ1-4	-	CASSADRPLGEKLFF	TGTGCCAGCAGCGCTGACAGGCCATTGGGTGAAAAACTGTTTTTT
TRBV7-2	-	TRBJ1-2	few	CASSLVTQTYGYTF	TGTGCCAGCAGCTTAGTTACACAGACCTATGGCTACACCTTC
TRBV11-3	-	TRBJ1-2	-	CASSPRQGWNGYTF	TGTGCCAGCAGCCCCCGTCAGGGCTGGAATGGCTACACCTTC
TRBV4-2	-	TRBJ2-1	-	CASSQVDLTGEQFF	TGTGCCAGCAGCCAAGTGGATCTCACGGGGGAGCAGTTCTTC
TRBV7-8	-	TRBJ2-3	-	CAGSFRGADTQYF	TGTGCCGGCAGCTTTCGAGGGGCAGATACGCAGTATTTT
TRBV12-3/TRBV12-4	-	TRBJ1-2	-	CASSNPGVGYTF	TGTGCCAGCAGTAACCCGGGGGTAGGCTACACCTTC
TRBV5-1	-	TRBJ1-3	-	CASSLGPGRSGNTIYF	TGCGCCAGCAGCTTGGGTCCAGGGCGCTCTGGAAACACCATATATTTT
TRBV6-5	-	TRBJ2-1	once	CASSPNNEQFF	TGTGCCAGCAGTCCCAATAATGAGCAGTTCTTC
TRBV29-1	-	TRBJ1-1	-	CSVLGGSNTEAFF	TGCAGCGTCCTAGGGGGAAGTAACACTGAAGCTTTCTTT
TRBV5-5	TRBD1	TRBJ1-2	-	CASSPGGGRGRGSYGYTF	TGTGCCAGCAGCCCCGGTGGGGGCAGGGGGCGCGGTAGCTATGGCTACACCTTC
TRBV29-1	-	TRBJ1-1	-	CSVDSYSNTEAFF	TGCAGCGTTGATAGTTACTCGAACACTGAAGCTTTCTTT
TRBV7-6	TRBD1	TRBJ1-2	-	CASSEYPGQSNYGYTF	TGTGCCAGCAGCGAATATCCGGGACAGTCTAACTATGGCTACACCTTC
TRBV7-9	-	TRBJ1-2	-	CASSWGSYGYTF	TGTGCCAGCAGCTGGGGGAGTTATGGCTACACCTTC
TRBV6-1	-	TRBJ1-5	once	CASSELEHRGNQPQHF	TGTGCCAGCAGTGAACTTGAACACAGGGGCAATCAGCCCCAGCATTTT
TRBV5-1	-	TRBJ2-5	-	CASSLAGSQETQYF	TGCGCCAGCAGCTTGGCCGGCAGCCAAGAGACCCAGTACTTC
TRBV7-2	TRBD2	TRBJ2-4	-	CASSLVGRGGIQYF	TGTGCCAGCAGCTTAGTCGGGCGGGGGGGAATTCAGTACTTC
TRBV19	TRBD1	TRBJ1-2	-	CASNYPGGINYGYTF	TGTGCCAGTAACTATCCAGGGGGGATTAACTATGGCTACACCTTC
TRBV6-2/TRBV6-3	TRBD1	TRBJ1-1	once	CASSYPTGQADTEAFF	TGTGCCAGCAGTTACCCCACCGGACAGGCCGACACTGAAGCTTTCTTT
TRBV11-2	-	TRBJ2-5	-	CASSPNWGEETQYF	TGTGCCAGCAGCCCCAATTGGGGAGAAGAGACCCAGTACTTC
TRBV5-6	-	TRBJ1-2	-	CASSPLDGDRSPYGYTF	TGTGCCAGCAGCCCGCTTGATGGGGACCGGAGTCCCTATGGCTACACCTTC
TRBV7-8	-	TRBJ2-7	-	CASSFTREQYF	TGTGCCAGCAGCTTTACCCGGGAGCAGTACTTC
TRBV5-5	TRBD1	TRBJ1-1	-	CASSPYRDRDGRTEAFF	TGTGCCAGCAGCCCTTACCGGGACAGAGATGGTCGCACTGAAGCTTTCTTT
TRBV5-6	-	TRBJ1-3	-	CASSPSDIISGNTIYF	TGTGCCAGCAGCCCTAGCGACATCATCTCTGGAAACACCATATATTTT
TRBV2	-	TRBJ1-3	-	CASSSRGYPGNTIYF	TGTGCCAGCAGCTCCCGGGGGTACCCTGGAAACACCATATATTTT
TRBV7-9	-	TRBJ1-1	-	CASSSHRRDTEAFF	TGTGCCAGCAGCTCCCACCGCCGGGACACTGAAGCTTTCTTT
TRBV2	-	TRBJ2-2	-	CASKADTTGELFF	TGTGCCAGCAAAGCGGACACCACCGGGGAGCTGTTTTTT
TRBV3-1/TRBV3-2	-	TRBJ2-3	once	CASSQDLGPSTDTQYF	TGTGCCAGCAGCCAAGATCTTGGACCGAGCACAGATACGCAGTATTTT
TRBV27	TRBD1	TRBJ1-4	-	CASSTVTGTVEKLFF	TGTGCCAGCAGTACAGTAACCGGGACAGTCGAAAAACTGTTTTTT
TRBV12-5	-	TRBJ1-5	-	CASDQGQISNQPQHF	TGTGCTAGTGACCAGGGTCAGATTAGCAATCAGCCCCAGCATTTT
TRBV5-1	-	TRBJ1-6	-	CASSTGQLNSPLHF	TGCGCCAGCAGCACCGGACAGTTAAATTCACCCCTCCACTTT
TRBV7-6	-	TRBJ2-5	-	CASSQSLRGETQYF	TGTGCCAGCAGCCAGAGTCTCCGAGGAGAGACCCAGTACTTC
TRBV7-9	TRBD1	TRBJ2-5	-	CASSLSYRDSGQETQYF	TGTGCCAGCAGCTTGAGCTACCGGGACAGTGGGCAAGAGACCCAGTACTTC